This TCR beta chain originates from a study of blood T cell repertoires in COVID-19. Study-level information: COVID-19 samples, acute and convalescent, were from the United States, Italy and Spain. From T cells, B-cell-depleted T cells, or PBMCs came the material, which was cDNA or gDNA.

The trim removed 3 bases at V and 4 bases at J, leaving 9 bases unmatched. CDR3 length equals 16 residues. CDR1 MNHEY and CDR2 SVGEGT come from the germline V gene. In the original processing: Amplification from reference gene primers served as the basis for estimated nucleated cell counts. Using immunoSEQ multiplex PCR, the repertoire was profiled, and TCRdb retains in-frame clones only, with some absent. V and J calls plus clone size are reproduced from that table; the DNA served to infer D and trimming. The sample includes 51,000 or so clones, around nine tenths seen only once; the top ten take roughly 10%.

The sample comprised peripheral blood. This TCR came from a man older than 75 with active or convalescent COVID-19. The chain employs TRBV6-2 or TRBV6-3 and TRBJ2-7; 10 bases agree with TRBD2. The CDR3 sequence is CASSYAGLAFGYEQYF. The CDR3 DNA is TGTGCCAGCAGTTATGCGGGACTAGCGTTTGGGTACGAGCAGTACTTC.